This entry lists 10 T cell receptor beta chains sequenced from one sample in a study of blood T cell repertoires in COVID-19. TCRdb's copy holds only in-frame clones and misses some; the assay was immunoSEQ multiplex PCR. The sample holds about 150,000 clones, approximately 80% seen once. The source material was peripheral blood. The receptor source for this set is a woman aged 60 to 75 with COVID-19, enrolled during active disease.

The CDR3 region has the DNA TGTGCCAGCAGTTACCCGGTAGGGAACAGGCCATCTGAAGCTTTCTTT. Residues: CASSYPVGNRPSEAFF. The chain links TRBV6-6 to TRBJ1-1; D is perhaps TRBD1 (5 bases). CDR3 length: 16 amino acids. Germline V gene data show CDR1 as MNHNY and CDR2 as SVGAGI (reference sequence). V gave up 2 bases and J gave up 6 bases, with 19 bases separating them.

V and J are TRBV5-1 and TRBJ1-1; D may be TRBD1 (5 bases). There are 14 residues in the CDR3. Looked up from germline, CDR1 is SGHRS and CDR2 is YFSETQ. V lost 2 bases to trimming and J lost 3 bases, with 11 bases between them. CDR3 bases: TGCGCCAGCAGCTTTGACAGTGGGGACACTGAAGCTTTCTTT. The encoded protein is CASSFDSGDTEAFF.

The gene calls are TRBV6-5 and TRBJ1-1; possible D gene TRBD1, 6 bases. CDR3 length: 14 amino acids. Germline assignment: CDR1 MNHEY and CDR2 SVGAGI. V lost 0 bases and J lost 4, with 9 bases in between. CDR3 in amino acids: CASSYSGGSTEAFF. DNA for the CDR3: TGTGCCAGCAGTTACTCAGGGGGAAGCACTGAAGCTTTCTTT.

The chain carries TRBV5-1 and TRBJ1-2; weak D call: TRBD1 (5 bases). CDR3 length equals 16 residues. Trimming stripped 0 bases from V and 7 bases from J, with 19 bases between. The V gene's germline CDR1 is SGHRS and CDR2 YFSETQ. In DNA form, the CDR3 reads TGCGCCAGCAGCTTGGGACAGCCCGACCGTGGGTCTGGCTACACCTTC. It codes for CASSLGQPDRGSGYTF.

This clone was recorded once. The rearrangement uses TRBV12-3 or TRBV12-4 and TRBJ2-5; TRBD1 matches at 7 bases. V lost 6 bases and J lost 5; bases outside the gene matches: 6. This CDR3 comprises 13 residues. The CDR3, as DNA: TGTGCCAGCAGAAGCAGGGGGACGGAGACCCAGTACTTC. This gives the protein CASRSRGTETQYF.

J is TRBJ2-3 and V is TRBV5-4, with a possible D match to TRBD2 (6 bases). Deletions cut 0 bases from V and 2 bases from J, with 16 bases between. Germline V gives CDR1 SGHNT, CDR2 YYREEE (reference sequence). The CDR3 is 17 amino acids. Here the CDR3 reads CASSLAVGGRNTDTQYF. CDR3 coding DNA: TGTGCCAGCAGCTTGGCTGTCGGGGGTCGAAACACAGATACGCAGTATTTT.

This rearrangement joins TRBV3-1 (or the pseudogene TRBV3-2) to TRBJ1-2; D is perhaps TRBD1 (6 bases). Trimming took 0 bases from V and 4 from J, leaving 12 bases between them. The CDR3 is 15 residues long. Germline CDR1 reads LGHDT; CDR2 reads YNNKEL (reference sequence). This CDR3 reads CASSQERGTSYGYTF. CDR3 coding DNA: TGTGCCAGCAGCCAAGAAAGAGGGACATCCTATGGCTACACCTTC.

This clone was found once. The gene calls are TRBV27 and TRBJ2-6; 9 bases line up with TRBD1. With V trimmed by 3 bases and J by 0 bases, 3 bases remained unmatched. The CDR3 length is 17 residues. Germline V gene lookup returns CDR1 MNHEY and CDR2 SMNVEV (reference sequence). CDR3 protein: CASSFGTGFSGANVLTF. The CDR3 nucleotides are TGTGCCAGCAGTTTTGGGACAGGGTTCTCTGGGGCCAACGTCCTGACTTTC.

This clone was picked up many times. The chain combines TRBV15 with TRBJ2-1, with TRBD2 identical over 12 bases. The germline gives CDR1 LNHNV, CDR2 YYDKDF (reference sequence). The CDR3 consists of 16 residues. V shed 8 bases, J shed 8 bases, and the junction held 13 bases outside the gene matches. CDR3 in DNA: TGTGCCACCCGACCTGCAACTAGCGGGAGGTTTGATGAGCAGTTCTTC. This codes for CATRPATSGRFDEQFF.

This clone was counted once. V and J are TRBV15 and TRBJ2-5, with 15 bases lining up with TRBD2. The CDR3 is 18 residues long. Germline V gene sequence: CDR1 LNHNV, CDR2 YYDKDF (reference sequence). J lost 1 base, V lost 2 bases, and 5 bases had no gene match. CDR3 protein: CATSRTGTSGGFQETQYF. CDR3 nucleotides: TGTGCCACCAGCAGAACCGGGACTAGCGGGGGGTTCCAAGAGACCCAGTACTTC.